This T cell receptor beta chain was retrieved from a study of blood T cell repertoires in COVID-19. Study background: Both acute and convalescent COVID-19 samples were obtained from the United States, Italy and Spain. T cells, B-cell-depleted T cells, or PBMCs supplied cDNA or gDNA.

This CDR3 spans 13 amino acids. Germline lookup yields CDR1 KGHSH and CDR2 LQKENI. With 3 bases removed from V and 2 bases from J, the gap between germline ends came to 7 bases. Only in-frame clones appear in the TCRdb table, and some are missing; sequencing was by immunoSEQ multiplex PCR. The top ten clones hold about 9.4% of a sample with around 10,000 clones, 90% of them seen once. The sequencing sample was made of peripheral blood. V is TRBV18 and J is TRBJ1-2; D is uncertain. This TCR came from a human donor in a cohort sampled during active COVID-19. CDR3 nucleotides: TGTGCCAGCTCACCTACAGAGAACTATGGCTACACCTTC. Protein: CASSPTENYGYTF.